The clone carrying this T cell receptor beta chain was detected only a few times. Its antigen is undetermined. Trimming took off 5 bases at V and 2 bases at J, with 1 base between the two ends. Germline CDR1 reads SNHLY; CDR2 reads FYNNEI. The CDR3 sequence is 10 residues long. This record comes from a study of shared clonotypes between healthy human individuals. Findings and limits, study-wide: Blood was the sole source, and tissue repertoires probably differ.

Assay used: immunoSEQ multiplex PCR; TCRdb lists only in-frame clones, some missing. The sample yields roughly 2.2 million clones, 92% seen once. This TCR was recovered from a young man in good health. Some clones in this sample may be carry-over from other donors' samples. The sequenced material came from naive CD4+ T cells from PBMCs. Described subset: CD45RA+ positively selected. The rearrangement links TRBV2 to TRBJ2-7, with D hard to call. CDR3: CASSTYEQYF. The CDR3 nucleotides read TGTGCCAGCAGTACCTACGAGCAGTACTTC. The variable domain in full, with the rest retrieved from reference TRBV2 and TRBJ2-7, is EPEVTQTPSHQVTQMGQEVILRCVPISNHLYFYWYRQILGQKVEFLVSFYNNEISEKSEIFDDQFSVERPDGSNFTLKIRSTKLEDSAMYFCASSTYEQYFGPGTRLTVT.